This is a list of T cell receptor beta chains from one sample in a study of T cell responses to AZD1222 COVID-19 vaccine. The protocol was immunoSEQ multiplex PCR, while the TCRdb copy is restricted to in-frame clones and leaves out a portion. The sample shows around 99,000 clones, 90% to 95% of them seen only once. Material: peripheral blood, obtained on day 0 of AZD1222 vaccination. The source is an adult in good health. The conserved cysteine and the conserved F or W are not part of the CDR3 here. The order of the fields is clone size, V gene, CDR3 protein. Only some rows state a clone size, as once, few, many or a class for expanded clones.

NA	TRBV9	ASSPFTGSSYNEQF
NA	TRBV6-1	ASSEMAVSGNTIY
NA	TRBV5-4	ASSLGTEVYGYT
few	TRBV20-1	SADTRYGYT
NA	TRBV3-1/TRBV3-2	ASSRSSGGSTDTQY
NA	TRBV5-4	ASSSTTDTQY
NA	TRBV21-1	ASSSARGSMGEKLF
few	TRBV11-2	ASSLYLLTGASNTGELF
few	TRBV6-1	ASSENPPQH
once	TRBV27	ASRPGGVGSVSNTGELF
NA	TRBV7-2	ASSLASGRSENIQY
NA	TRBV11-3	ASSPGAGTGALLFSEQF
NA	TRBV6-2/TRBV6-3	ASSPTGAEQY
NA	TRBV6-5	ASSPGQGYYGYT
NA	TRBV4-1	ASSLSGGEKLF
NA	TRBV24-1	ATSATGNNQPQH
NA	TRBV6-5	ATLPGLATDEQF
NA	TRBV18	ASSQGLVTDTQY
NA	TRBV6-5	ASSLGLAGPYEQY
NA	TRBV19	ASSKALAGTFFYEQY
once	TRBV11-3	ASSLDSRASGNTEAF
NA	TRBV5-1	ASSPRDTYGYT
NA	TRBV7-3	ASSLRLAGELF
NA	TRBV5-4	ASSLVTLGPNYGYT
NA	TRBV30	AWEGPRDGTTGELF
NA	TRBV5-1	ASSFSKNTEAF
NA	TRBV9	ASSVGEGQWRRNEKLF
NA	TRBV18	ASSFRASGNEQF
NA	TRBV5-6	ASSPLSSYNEQF
few	TRBV5-1	ASSLGDRGARGYT
NA	TRBV5-1	ASSSDQDSLEAF
NA	TRBV20-1	SARVNEKLF
NA	TRBV7-9	ASSHQLRGLGNEQF
NA	TRBV6-2/TRBV6-3	ASSQTSEQF
NA	TRBV5-6	ASSNAGDGDIQY
once	TRBV20-1	SASTDGGGEINEQF